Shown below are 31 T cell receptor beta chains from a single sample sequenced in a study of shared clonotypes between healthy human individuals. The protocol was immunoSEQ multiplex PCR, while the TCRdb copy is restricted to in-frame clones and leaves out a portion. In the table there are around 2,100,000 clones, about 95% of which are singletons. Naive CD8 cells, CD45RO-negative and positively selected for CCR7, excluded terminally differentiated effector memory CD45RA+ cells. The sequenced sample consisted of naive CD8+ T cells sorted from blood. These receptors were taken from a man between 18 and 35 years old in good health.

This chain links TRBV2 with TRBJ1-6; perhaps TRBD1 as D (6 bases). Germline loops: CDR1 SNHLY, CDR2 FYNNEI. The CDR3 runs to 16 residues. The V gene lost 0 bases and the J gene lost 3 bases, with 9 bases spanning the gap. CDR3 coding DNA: TGTGCCAGCAGTGAAGCGCCAGGGGTCTATAATTCACCCCTCCACTTT. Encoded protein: CASSEAPGVYNSPLHF.

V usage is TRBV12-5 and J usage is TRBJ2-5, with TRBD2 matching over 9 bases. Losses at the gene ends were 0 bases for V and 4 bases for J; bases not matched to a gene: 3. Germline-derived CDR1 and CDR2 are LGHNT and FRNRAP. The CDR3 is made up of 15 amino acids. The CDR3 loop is CASGLVIAGAETQYF. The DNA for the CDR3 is TGTGCTAGTGGTTTGGTAATAGCGGGAGCAGAGACCCAGTACTTC.

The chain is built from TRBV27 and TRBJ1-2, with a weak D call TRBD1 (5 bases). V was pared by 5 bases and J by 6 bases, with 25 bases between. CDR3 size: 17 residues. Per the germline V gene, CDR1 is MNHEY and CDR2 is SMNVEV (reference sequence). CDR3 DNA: TGTGCCAGCAGTCCCCTTGGGGGGGTCGGGGGGGTAGATGGCTACACCTTC. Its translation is CASSPLGGVGGVDGYTF.

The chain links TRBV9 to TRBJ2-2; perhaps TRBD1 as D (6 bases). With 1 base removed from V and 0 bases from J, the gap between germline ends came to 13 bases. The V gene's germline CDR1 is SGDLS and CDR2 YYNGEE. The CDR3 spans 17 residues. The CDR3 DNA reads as TGTGCCAGCAGCGTACCTGGGACATTCCCGAACACCGGGGAGCTGTTTTTT. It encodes CASSVPGTFPNTGELFF.

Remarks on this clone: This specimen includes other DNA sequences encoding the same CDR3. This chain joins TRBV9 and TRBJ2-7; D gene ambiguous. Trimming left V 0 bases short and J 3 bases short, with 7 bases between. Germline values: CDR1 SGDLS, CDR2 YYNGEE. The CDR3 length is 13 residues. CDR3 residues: CASSVAQGYEQYF. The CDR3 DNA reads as TGTGCCAGCAGCGTAGCTCAAGGCTACGAGCAGTACTTC.

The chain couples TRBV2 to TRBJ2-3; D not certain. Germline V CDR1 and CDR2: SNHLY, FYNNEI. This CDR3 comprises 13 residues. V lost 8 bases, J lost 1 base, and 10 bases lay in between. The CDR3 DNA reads TGTGCCAGCTGTTCGGGTGGCACAGATACGCAGTATTTT. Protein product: CASCSGGTDTQYF.

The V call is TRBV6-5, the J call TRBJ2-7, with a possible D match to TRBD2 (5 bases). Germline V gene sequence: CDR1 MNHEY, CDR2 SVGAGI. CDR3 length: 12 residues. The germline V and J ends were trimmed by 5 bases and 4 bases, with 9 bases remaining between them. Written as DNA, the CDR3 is TGTGCCAGCAGTGACGGGAATTACGAGCAGTACTTC. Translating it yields CASSDGNYEQYF.

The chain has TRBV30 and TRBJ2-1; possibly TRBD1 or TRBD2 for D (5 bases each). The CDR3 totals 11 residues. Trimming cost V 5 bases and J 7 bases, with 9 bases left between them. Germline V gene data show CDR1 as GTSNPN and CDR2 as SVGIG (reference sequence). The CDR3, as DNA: TGTGCCTGGGCCAGGGAGAATGAGCAGTTCTTC. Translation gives CAWARENEQFF. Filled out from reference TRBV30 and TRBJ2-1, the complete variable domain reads SQTIHQWPATLVQPVGSPLSLECTVEGTSNPNLYWYRQAAGRGLQLLFYSVGIGQISSEVPQNLSASRPQDRQFILSSKKLLLSDSGFYLCAWARENEQFFGPGTRLTVL.

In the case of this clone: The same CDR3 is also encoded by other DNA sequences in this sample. In DNA, the CDR3 is TGTGCCAGTAGCCTAGCGGGAGGGCCGTACAATGAGCAGTTCTTC. It yields the protein CASSLAGGPYNEQFF. V usage is TRBV19 and J usage is TRBJ2-1, with TRBD2 matching over 12 bases. J lost 4 bases, V lost 6 bases, and 4 bases had no gene match. The germline V gene has CDR1 LNHDA and CDR2 SQIVND (reference sequence). The CDR3 is 15 amino acids.

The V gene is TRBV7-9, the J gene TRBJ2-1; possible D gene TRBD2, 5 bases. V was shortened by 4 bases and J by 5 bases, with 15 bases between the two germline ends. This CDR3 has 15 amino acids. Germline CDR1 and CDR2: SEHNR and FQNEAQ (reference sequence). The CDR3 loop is CASSSPLRANNEQFF. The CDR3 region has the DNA TGTGCCAGCAGCTCCCCTTTGCGGGCCAACAATGAGCAGTTCTTC.

The DNA of the CDR3 is TGCGCCAGCAGCCCGGACCGGGACAGGGATCTCTATGGCTACACCTTC. It is translated as CASSPDRDRDLYGYTF. The J gene is TRBJ1-2, the V gene TRBV5-1; 9 nucleotides align to TRBD1. The germline gives CDR1 SGHRS, CDR2 YFSETQ. J was trimmed by 4 bases and V by 4 bases; bases with no gene match: 11. The CDR3 extends over 16 amino acids.

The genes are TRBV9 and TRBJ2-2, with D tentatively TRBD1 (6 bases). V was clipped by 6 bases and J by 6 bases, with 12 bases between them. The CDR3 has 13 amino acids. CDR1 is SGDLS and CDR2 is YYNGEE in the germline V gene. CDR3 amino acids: CASKDRLSGELFF. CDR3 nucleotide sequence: TGTGCCAGCAAGGACAGACTTTCCGGGGAGCTGTTTTTT.

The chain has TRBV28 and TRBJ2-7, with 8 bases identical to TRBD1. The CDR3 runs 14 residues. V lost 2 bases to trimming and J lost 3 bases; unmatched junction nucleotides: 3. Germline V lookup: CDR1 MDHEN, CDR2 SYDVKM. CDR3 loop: CASSLQGADYEQYF. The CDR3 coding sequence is TGTGCCAGCAGTTTACAGGGGGCCGACTACGAGCAGTACTTC.

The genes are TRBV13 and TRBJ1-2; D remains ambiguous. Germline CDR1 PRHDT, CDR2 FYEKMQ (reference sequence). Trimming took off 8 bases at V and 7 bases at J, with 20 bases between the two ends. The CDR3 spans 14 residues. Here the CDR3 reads CASGSAPQYGGYTF. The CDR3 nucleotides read TGTGCCAGCGGATCAGCACCGCAATATGGTGGCTACACCTTC.

CDR3 nucleotide sequence: TGTGCTAGTGGTTTGACAGGGGGTAGCGCCGGGGAGCTGTTTTTT. This translates into CASGLTGGSAGELFF. This chain connects TRBV12-5 to TRBJ2-2, with 8 bases aligning to TRBD1. Germline CDR1 LGHNT, CDR2 FRNRAP. The CDR3 spans 15 residues. Trimming removed 2 bases from V and 6 bases from J; junction bases left unmatched: 5.

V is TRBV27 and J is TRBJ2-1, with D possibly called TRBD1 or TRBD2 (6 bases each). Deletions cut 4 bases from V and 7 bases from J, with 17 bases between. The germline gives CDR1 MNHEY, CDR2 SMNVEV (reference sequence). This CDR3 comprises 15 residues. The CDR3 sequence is CASSSTGAPGNEQFF. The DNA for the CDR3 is TGTGCCAGCAGTTCCACGGGGGCCCCGGGGAATGAGCAGTTCTTC.

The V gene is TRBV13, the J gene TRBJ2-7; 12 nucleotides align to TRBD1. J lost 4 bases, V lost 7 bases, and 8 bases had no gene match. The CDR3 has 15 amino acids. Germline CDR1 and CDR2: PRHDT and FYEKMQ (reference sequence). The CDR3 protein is CASNVRGQGAYEQYF. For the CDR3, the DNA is TGTGCCAGCAACGTCAGGGGACAGGGGGCGTACGAGCAGTACTTC. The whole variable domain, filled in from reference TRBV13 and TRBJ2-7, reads AAGVIQSPRHLIKEKRETATLKCYPIPRHDTVYWYQQGPGQDPQFLISFYEKMQSDKGSIPDRFSAQQFSDYHSELNMSSLELGDSALYFCASNVRGQGAYEQYFGPGTRLTVT.

The CDR3 reads CASSLWNGAQETQYF. The CDR3 DNA sequence: TGTGCCAGCAGCTTGTGGAACGGGGCACAAGAGACCCAGTACTTC. V and J are TRBV7-9 and TRBJ2-5, with D possibly being TRBD1 or TRBD2 (5 bases each). The CDR3 contains 15 residues. Trimming pared 3 bases from V and 2 bases from J, leaving 13 bases between. Germline V CDR1 and CDR2: SEHNR, FQNEAQ (reference sequence).

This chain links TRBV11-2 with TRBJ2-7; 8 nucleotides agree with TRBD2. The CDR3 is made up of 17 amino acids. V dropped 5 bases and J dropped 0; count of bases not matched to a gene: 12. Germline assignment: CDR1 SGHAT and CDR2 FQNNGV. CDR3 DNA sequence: TGTGCCAGCAGCCACCCAGGAGCGGGGGACCACTCCTACGAGCAGTACTTC. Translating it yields CASSHPGAGDHSYEQYF. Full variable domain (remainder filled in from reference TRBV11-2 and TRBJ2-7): EAGVAQSPRYKIIEKRQSVAFWCNPISGHATLYWYQQILGQGPKLLIQFQNNGVVDDSQLPKDRFSAERLKGVDSTLKIQPAKLEDSAVYLCASSHPGAGDHSYEQYFGPGTRLTVT.

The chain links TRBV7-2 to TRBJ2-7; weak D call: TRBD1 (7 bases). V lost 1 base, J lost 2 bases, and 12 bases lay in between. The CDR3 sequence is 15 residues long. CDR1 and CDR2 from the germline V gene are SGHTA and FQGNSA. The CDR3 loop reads CASSLDSRGAYEQYF. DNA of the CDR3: TGTGCCAGCAGCTTAGATTCCAGGGGGGCCTACGAGCAGTACTTC.

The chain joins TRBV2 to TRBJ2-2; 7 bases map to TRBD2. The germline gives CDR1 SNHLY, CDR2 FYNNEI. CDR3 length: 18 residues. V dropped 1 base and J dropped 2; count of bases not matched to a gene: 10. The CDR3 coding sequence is TGTGCCAGCAGTGAAGTGGCTAGCGGAGGGACTAACACCGGGGAGCTGTTTTTT. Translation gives CASSEVASGGTNTGELFF.

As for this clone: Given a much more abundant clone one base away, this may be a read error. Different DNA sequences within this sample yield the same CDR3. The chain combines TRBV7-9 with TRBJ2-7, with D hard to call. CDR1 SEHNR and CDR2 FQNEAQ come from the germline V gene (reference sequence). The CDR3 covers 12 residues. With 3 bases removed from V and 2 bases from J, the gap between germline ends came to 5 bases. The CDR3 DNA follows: TGTGCCAGCAGCTTTGGAACCTACGAGCAGTACTTC. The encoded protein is CASSFGTYEQYF.

The CDR3 sequence: CASSSGLAGGYQETQYF. CDR3 nucleotide sequence: TGTGCCAGCAGCTCCGGACTAGCGGGGGGGTACCAAGAGACCCAGTACTTC. The chain combines TRBV7-8 with TRBJ2-5, with 15 bases aligning to TRBD2. The CDR3 spans 17 residues. From germline, CDR1 is SGHVS and CDR2 FQNEAQ. Germline trimming cut 4 bases from V and 0 bases from J; bases unmatched to any gene: 3. Full variable domain (missing parts from reference TRBV7-8 and TRBJ2-5): GAGVSQSPRYKVAKRGQDVALRCDPISGHVSLFWYQQALGQGPEFLTYFQNEAQLDKSGLPSDRFFAERPEGSVSTLKIQRTQQEDSAVYLCASSSGLAGGYQETQYFGPGTRLLVL.

The CDR3 protein is CASSQTDENQPQHF. The CDR3 bases are TGTGCCAGCAGCCAGACGGACGAGAATCAGCCCCAGCATTTT. The chain employs TRBV7-9 and TRBJ1-5; the D is unclear. The ends were cut back, 5 bases at V and 4 bases at J, with 12 bases in the middle. There are 14 residues in the CDR3. Germline lookup yields CDR1 SEHNR and CDR2 FQNEAQ (reference sequence). Together with reference TRBV7-9 and TRBJ1-5, the CDR3 gives the full variable domain: DTGVSQNPRHKITKRGQNVTFRCDPISEHNRLYWYRQTLGQGPEFLTYFQNEAQLEKSRLLSDRFSAERPKGSFSTLEIQRTEQGDSAMYLCASSQTDENQPQHFGDGTRLSIL.

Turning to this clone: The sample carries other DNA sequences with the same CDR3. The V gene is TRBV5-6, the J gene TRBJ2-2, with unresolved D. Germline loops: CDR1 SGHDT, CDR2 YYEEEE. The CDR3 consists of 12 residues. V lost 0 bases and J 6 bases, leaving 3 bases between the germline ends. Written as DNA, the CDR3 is TGTGCCAGCAGCTTGGGCGCCGGGGAGCTGTTTTTT. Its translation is CASSLGAGELFF.

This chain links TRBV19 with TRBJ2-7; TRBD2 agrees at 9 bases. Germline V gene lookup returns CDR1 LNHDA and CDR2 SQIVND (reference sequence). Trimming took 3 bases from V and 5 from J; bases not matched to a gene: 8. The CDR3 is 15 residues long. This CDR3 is CASSMSSGSHNEQYF. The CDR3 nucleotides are TGTGCCAGTAGTATGAGTAGCGGGAGTCATAACGAGCAGTACTTC. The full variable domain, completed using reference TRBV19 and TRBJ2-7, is DGGITQSPKYLFRKEGQNVTLSCEQNLNHDAMYWYRQDPGQGLRLIYYSQIVNDFQKGDIAEGYSVSREKKESFPLTVTSAQKNPTAFYLCASSMSSGSHNEQYFGPGTRLTVT.

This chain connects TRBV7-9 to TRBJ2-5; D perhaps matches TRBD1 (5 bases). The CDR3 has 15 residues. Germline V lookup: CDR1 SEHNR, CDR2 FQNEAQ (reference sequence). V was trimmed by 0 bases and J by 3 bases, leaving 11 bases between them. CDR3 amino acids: CASSLAVGQKETQYF. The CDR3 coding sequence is TGTGCCAGCAGCTTAGCGGTAGGACAAAAAGAGACCCAGTACTTC.

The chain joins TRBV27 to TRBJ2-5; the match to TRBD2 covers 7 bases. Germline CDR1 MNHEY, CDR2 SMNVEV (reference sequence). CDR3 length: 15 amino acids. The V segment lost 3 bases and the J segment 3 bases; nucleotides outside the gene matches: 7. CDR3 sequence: CASSLGTIPEETQYF. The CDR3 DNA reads TGTGCCAGCAGTTTGGGGACTATCCCAGAAGAGACCCAGTACTTC.

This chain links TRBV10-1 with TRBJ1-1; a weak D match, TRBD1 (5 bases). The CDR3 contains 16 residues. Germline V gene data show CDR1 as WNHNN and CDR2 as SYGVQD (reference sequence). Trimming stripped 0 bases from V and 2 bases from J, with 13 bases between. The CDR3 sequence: CASSESRDPGNTEAFF. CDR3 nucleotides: TGCGCCAGCAGTGAGTCTCGGGACCCGGGCAACACTGAAGCTTTCTTT.

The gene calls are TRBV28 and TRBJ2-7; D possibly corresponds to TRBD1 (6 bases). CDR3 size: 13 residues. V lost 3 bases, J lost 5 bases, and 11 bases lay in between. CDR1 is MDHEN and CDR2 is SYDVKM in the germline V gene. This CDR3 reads CASSLDSGDEQYF. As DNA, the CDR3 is TGTGCCAGCAGTTTGGACTCAGGGGACGAGCAGTACTTC.

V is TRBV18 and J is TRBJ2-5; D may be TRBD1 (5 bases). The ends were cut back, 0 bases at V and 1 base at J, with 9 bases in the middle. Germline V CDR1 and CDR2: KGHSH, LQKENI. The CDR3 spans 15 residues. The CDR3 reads CASSPPAQVQETQYF. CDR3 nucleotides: TGTGCCAGCTCACCACCGGCACAGGTCCAAGAGACCCAGTACTTC.